This section outlines one T cell receptor (beta chain) sequence together with its context. The data belong to a study of T cell changes during pregnancy in multiple sclerosis. The V end was cut by 6 bases, the J end by 0 bases, with 22 bases between. Germline-derived CDR1 and CDR2 are SGHRS and YFSETQ. This CDR3 has 17 amino acids. TCRdb keeps only in-frame clones here, not all; method: immunoSEQ multiplex PCR. The repertoire has tens of thousands of clones, roughly 92% of them found once; the top ten carry roughly 0.4%. The source is a female donor with multiple sclerosis, enrolled in a pregnancy study. The sample here was CD4+ T cells from peripheral blood mononuclear cells, taken after pregnancy. V gene TRBV5-1 combines with J gene TRBJ2-7; weak D call: TRBD2 (6 bases). CDR3 in amino acids: CASNPGGPGASSYEQYF. CDR3 in DNA: TGCGCCAGCAACCCCGGAGGGCCGGGAGCAAGCTCCTACGAGCAGTACTTC.